This T cell receptor beta chain was sequenced for a study of T cell responses to AZD1222 COVID-19 vaccine (dated by TCRdb to 2020 to 2022). Notes on the research overall: A total of about 230 trial participants underwent TCR sequencing, of whom roughly 210 received two doses of AZD1222 and about 26 received two doses of the MenACWY control vaccine. Enrollment into the trials was organized by age into subgroups of 18-55, 56-69 and 70-plus years, and those subgroups contained roughly 150, 30 and 60 TCR-sequenced participants, respectively.

The investigation overall reported the following: In the small 56-69-year group, the increase in depth fell short of significance, most likely because of low power. Nearly half of unique spike-specific TCRs reportedly recognized epitopes outside regions mutated in the B.1.351 and B.1.1.7 variants. After two AZD1222 doses, spike-specific TCR breadth and depth were significantly higher than at day 0 and than in MenACWY recipients. Only five or six AZD1222 recipients were SARS-CoV-2 seropositive at baseline, limiting conclusions about previously exposed vaccinees. Most participants were white British and females outnumbered males, and the authors suggested that clonal diversity may have been underestimated. Vaccine-associated CD4 TCRs spanned the whole spike protein, with dominant responses in regions 160-218 and 743-854. Because no day 14 peak-response samples were available, the repertoires could be characterized only after the peak T cell response.

The CDR3 runs 12 amino acids, cysteine and phenylalanine included. The DNA shown is the 36-base CDR3, in frame from base 1. V drops 4 bases and J drops 4 bases, leaving 6 bases in between. In the germline V gene, CDR1 corresponds to SGHRS and CDR2 to YFSETQ. The CDR3 regions of human TCRbeta chains were analyzed by immunosequencing. In the source study's methods: TCRs in the repertoires were compared against a reference library of SARS-CoV-2-specific TCRs that had been generated with the MIRA antigen-specificity platform. Breadth meant the fraction of unique TCRs that were SARS-CoV-2-associated, whereas depth meant the fraction of total T cells that were SARS-CoV-2-associated. Using the MIRA data, each spike-specific TCR was mapped to the spike region that the TCR reacts to and placed in a CD4 or CD8 class. Log10-transformed breadth and depth values were compared by one-way ANOVA with Sidak's multiple comparisons tests. The table was pulled from immuneACCESS by TCRdb, which kept in-frame rearrangements only. Such tables lose some clones; where checked, under half of the loss comes from unresolved V genes, and the rest has no known cause. V, J and clone size were drawn from that table, and D and trimming were deduced from the DNA. The sample includes about 150,000 clones, with around 85% observed a single time. Of the sample, just under 7% is held by the ten largest clones.

Note on this clone: Its antigen remains undetermined. No base-level quality is on record; no much larger clone is a single base apart.

The intended sense of this specimen's time point label: sample from adult after SARS-CoV-2 infection, after symptom onset. Two convalescent COVID-19 patients, sampled after symptom onset from adults with prior SARS-CoV-2 infection, were also TCR-sequenced for comparison. The sequenced sample was peripheral blood, obtained after recovery from COVID-19. This sequence originates from an adult who had recovered from COVID-19. The chain is encoded by TRBV5-1 joined to TRBJ2-1; the D gene cannot be resolved reliably. The CDR3 reads CASSRNYNEQFF. DNA sequence: TGCGCCAGCAGCCGGAATTACAATGAGCAGTTCTTC.